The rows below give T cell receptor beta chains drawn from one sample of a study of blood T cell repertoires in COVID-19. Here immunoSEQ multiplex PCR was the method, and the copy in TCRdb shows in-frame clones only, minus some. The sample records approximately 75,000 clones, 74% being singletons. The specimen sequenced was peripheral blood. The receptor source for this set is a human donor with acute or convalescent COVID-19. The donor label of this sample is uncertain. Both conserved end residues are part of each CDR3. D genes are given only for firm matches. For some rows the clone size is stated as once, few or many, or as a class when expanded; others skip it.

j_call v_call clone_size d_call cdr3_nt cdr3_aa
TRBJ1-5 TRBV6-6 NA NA TGTGCCAGCAGTTACTCGAGGGGGGGGCTTGGTCAGCCCCAGCATTTT CASSYSRGGLGQPQHF
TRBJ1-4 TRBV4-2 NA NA TGTGCCAGCAAGCTAAGCGGGACCGCAACTAATGAAAAACTGTTTTTT CASKLSGTATNEKLFF
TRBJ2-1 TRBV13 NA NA TGTGCCAGCAGCTTACACGGGGACTACAATGAGCAGTTCTTC CASSLHGDYNEQFF
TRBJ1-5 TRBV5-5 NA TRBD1 TGTGCCAGCAGCCCAGGACAGGCGTATCAGCCCCAGCATTTT CASSPGQAYQPQHF
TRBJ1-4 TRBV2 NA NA TGTGCCAGCCAGGGGTACGGAACTAATGAAAAACTGTTTTTT CASQGYGTNEKLFF
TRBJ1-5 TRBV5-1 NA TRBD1 TGCGCCAGCAGCCCTGATGACAGGGGCGCCGGTCAGCCCCAGCATTTT CASSPDDRGAGQPQHF
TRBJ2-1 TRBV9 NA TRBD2 TGTGCCAGCAGCGCTCAGGGACTAGCGGGATGGAATGAGCAGTTCTTC CASSAQGLAGWNEQFF
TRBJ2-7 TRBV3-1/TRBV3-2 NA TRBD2 TGTGCCAGCAGCCAAGATTTCACTAGCGGGAGTTACGAGCAGTACTTC CASSQDFTSGSYEQYF
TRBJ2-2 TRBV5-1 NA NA TGCGCCAGCAAGTATCTCACGACAGGAACCGGGGAGCTGTTTTTT CASKYLTTGTGELFF
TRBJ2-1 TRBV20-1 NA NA TGCAGTGCTAGTCCCAAGGTGGCGGGAGAGCAGTTCTTC CSASPKVAGEQFF
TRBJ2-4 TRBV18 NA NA TGTGCCAGCTCACCGTCCCTGGGGGGACAGACCAACATTCAGTACTTC CASSPSLGGQTNIQYF
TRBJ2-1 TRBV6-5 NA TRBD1 TGTGCCAGTAGACCCGGGACAGGGGGCCATGAGCAGTTCTTC CASRPGTGGHEQFF
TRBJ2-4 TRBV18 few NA TGTGCCAGCTCACCACCGGAGGGCCTCCAAAACATTCAGTACTTC CASSPPEGLQNIQYF
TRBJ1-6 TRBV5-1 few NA TGCGCCAGCAGCTTGGAGCCCGGGGGTCGCTCACCCCTCCACTTT CASSLEPGGRSPLHF
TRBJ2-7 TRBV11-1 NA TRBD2 TGTGCCAGCAGCTGGGGCGGGAGCCTTCCCTACGAGCAGTACTTC CASSWGGSLPYEQYF
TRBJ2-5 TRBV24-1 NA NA TGTGCCACCAGTGGGGGTGGGGGCCGGTGGGAGACCCAGTACTTC CATSGGGGRWETQYF
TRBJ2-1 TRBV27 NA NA TGTGCCAGCCTCCCTGACAGACACTCCTACAATGAGCAGTTCTTC CASLPDRHSYNEQFF
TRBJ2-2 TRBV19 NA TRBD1 TGTGCCAGTAGTCCTGAGGGGGCCGCGAACACCGGGGAGCTGTTTTTT CASSPEGAANTGELFF
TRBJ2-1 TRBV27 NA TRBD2 TGTGCCAGCAGTTTTGCTAGCGGGGCCTCCTACAATGAGCAGTTCTTC CASSFASGASYNEQFF
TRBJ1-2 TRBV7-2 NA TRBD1 TGTGCCAGCAGCTTAGGGACAGGGGGCAGCTATGGCTACACCTTC CASSLGTGGSYGYTF
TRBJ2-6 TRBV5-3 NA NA TGTGCCAGACGCTGGGCCGGGGGGCGGGGCGTCACATCTGGGGCCAACGTCCTGACTTTC CARRWAGGRGVTSGANVLTF
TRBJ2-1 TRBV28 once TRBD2 TGTGCCACCGCCTTAGCGGGGGGTTTAGATGAGCAGTTCTTC CATALAGGLDEQFF
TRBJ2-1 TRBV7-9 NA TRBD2 TGTGCCAGCAGCTCCGGACTAGCGGGACGTCGTGAGCAGTTCTTC CASSSGLAGRREQFF